This TCR beta chain was sequenced in a study of blood T cell repertoires in COVID-19 (dated by TCRdb to 2020 to 2022). In the study overall: Samples covering the acute and convalescent phases of COVID-19 were provided by collaborators in the United States, Italy and Spain. The material from the prospective study consisted of cDNA or gDNA derived from T cells, B-cell-depleted T cells, or PBMCs. The dataset comprised deeply sampled blood TCRbeta repertoires from subjects exposed to, actively infected with, or recovered from COVID-19. The repertoires were released in a freely available public database meant as a resource for research on the immune response to SARS-CoV-2. Samples were obtained from the ongoing ImmuneRACE study (first 160 participants) and from about 1,300 subjects provided by 6 global collaborators. Nearly every sample came with metadata listing a de-identified subject ID, COVID-19 status, age in years and sex. Where HLA class I and class II types were available, the types were taken from metadata supplied by the sample provider, not from assay-based typing.

The immunoSEQ Assay, a bias-controlled multiplex PCR, was used to amplify TCRbeta CDR3 regions from genomic DNA. Turning to the authors' computational methods: Nucleated cell counts per sample were estimated from amplification of reference gene primers within the assay. To quantify the absolute abundance of each unique TCRbeta CDR3 rearrangement, sequence reads were collapsed and filtered. For each sample, productive Simpson clonality was calculated by taking the square root of Simpson's diversity index across productive rearrangements. TCRdb carries this immuneACCESS record with in-frame sequences only. Its versions omit some clonotypes, under half of them owing to an unresolved V gene in the studies checked, with the rest unexplained. V and J calls and clone size are given by that table; D and trimming were obtained from the DNA. The sample table holds 200,000 to 250,000 clones, of which 70% to 90% were seen once. Of the sample, roughly 6.8% falls within the top ten clones.

The germline V gene (reference sequence) yields LNHDA for CDR1 and SQIVND for CDR2. Deletion took 7 bases off V and 8 bases off J, with a span of 20 bases between the germline ends. Taken from cysteine to phenylalanine, the CDR3 has 15 residues. Solely the CDR3 DNA is kept, with 45 bases framed from the first base. In Seattle, one collaborating source enrolled patients while the infection was active and tracked those patients longitudinally over the course of disease. Collaborating institutions collected whole blood in K2EDTA tubes following their own protocols. For TCRbeta analysis, collaborator samples were shipped as frozen whole blood, as isolated PBMCs, or as DNA extracted from either sample type. Study-wide conclusions, independent of this receptor: The amount of clinical and demographic metadata varied by source and participant and was provided uncurated.

This clone showed up just once. Its antigen is currently not known. The sample holds no much larger clone one base away, and base qualities are not on file. This clonotype was obtained from a woman in her 30s with COVID-19, enrolled during active disease. The sample comprised peripheral blood. Recombination connected TRBV19 to TRBJ1-4, with the D segment identity uncertain. The CDR3 reads CASNLVGGLVEKLFF. Here is the DNA: TGTGCCAGTAACCTCGTTGGAGGTCTAGTCGAAAAACTGTTTTTT.